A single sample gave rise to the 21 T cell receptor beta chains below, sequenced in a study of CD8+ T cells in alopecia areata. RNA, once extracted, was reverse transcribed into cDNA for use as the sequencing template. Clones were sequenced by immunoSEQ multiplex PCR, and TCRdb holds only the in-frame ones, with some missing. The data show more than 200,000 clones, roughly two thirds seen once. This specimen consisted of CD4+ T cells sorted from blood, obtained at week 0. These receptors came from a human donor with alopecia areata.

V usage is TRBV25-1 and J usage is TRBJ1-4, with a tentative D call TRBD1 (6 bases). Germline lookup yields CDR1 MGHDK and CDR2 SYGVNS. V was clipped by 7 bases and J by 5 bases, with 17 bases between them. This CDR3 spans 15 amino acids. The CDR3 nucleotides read TGTGCCAGCAATAGGGGGTCTTCGAGCAATGAAAAACTGTTTTTT. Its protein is CASNRGSSSNEKLFF.

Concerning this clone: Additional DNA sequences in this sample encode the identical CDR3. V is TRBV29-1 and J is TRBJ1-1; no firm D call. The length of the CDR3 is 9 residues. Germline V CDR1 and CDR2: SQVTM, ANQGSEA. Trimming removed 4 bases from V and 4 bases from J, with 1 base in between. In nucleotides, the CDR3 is TGCAGCGTTGGCACTGAAGCTTTCTTT. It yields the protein CSVGTEAFF. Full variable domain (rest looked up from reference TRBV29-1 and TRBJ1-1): SAVISQKPSRDICQRGTSLTIQCQVDSQVTMMFWYRQQPGQSLTLIATANQGSEATYESGFVIDKFPISRPNLTFSTLTVSNMSPEDSSIYLCSVGTEAFFGQGTRLTVV.

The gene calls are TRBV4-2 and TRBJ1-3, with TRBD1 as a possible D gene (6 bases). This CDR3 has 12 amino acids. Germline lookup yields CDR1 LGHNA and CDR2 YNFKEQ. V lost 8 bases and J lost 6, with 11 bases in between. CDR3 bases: TGTGCCAGCTCCAGGGGCAAAAACACCATATATTTT. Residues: CASSRGKNTIYF.

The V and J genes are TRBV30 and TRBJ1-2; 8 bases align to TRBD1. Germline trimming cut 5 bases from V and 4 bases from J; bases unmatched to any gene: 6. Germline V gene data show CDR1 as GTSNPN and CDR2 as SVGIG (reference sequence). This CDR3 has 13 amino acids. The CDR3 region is CAWVGQDRYGYTF. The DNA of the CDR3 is TGTGCCTGGGTGGGACAGGACCGCTATGGCTACACCTTC.

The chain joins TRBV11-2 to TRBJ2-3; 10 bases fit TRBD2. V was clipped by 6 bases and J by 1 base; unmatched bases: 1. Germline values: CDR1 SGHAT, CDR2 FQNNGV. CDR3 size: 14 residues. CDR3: CASRLAGGTDTQYF. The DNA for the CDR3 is TGTGCCAGCAGGCTAGCGGGGGGCACAGATACGCAGTATTTT.

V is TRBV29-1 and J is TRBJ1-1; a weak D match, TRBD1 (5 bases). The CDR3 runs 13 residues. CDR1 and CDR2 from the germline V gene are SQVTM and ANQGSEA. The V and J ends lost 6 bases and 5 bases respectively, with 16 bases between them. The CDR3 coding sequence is TGCAGCGTCCAGGGTCTATTTCGGACTGAAGCTTTCTTT. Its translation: CSVQGLFRTEAFF.

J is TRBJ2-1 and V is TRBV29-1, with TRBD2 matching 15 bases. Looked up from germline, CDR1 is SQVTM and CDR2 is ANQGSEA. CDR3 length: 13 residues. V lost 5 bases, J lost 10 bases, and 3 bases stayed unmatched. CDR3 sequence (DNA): TGCAGCGTTAGGACTAGCGGGGGGGACGAGCAGTTCTTC. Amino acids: CSVRTSGGDEQFF.

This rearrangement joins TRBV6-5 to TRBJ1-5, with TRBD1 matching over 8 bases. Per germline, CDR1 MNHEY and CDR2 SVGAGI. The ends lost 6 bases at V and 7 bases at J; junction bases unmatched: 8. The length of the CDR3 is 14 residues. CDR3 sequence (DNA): TGTGCCAGCAGCCCCGACAGGGGTGGGCAGCCCCAGCATTTT. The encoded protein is CASSPDRGGQPQHF.

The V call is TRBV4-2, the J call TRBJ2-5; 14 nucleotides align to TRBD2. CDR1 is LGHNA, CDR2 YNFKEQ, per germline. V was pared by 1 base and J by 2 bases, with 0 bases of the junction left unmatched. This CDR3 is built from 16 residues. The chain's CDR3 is CASSQGLAGGQETQYF. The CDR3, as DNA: TGTGCCAGCAGCCAAGGACTAGCGGGGGGGCAAGAGACCCAGTACTTC.

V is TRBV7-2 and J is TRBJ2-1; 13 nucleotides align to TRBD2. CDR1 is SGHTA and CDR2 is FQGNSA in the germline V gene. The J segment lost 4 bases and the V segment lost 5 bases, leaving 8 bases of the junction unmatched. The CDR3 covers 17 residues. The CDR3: CASSKRLAGGPYNEQFF. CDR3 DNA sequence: TGTGCCAGCAGCAAAAGACTAGCGGGGGGACCGTACAATGAGCAGTTCTTC.

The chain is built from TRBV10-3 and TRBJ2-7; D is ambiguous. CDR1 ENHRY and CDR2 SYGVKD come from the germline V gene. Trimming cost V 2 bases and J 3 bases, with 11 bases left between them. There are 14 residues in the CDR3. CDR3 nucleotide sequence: TGTGCCATCAGTGAGCCTCTAGGGAACTACGAGCAGTACTTC. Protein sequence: CAISEPLGNYEQYF.

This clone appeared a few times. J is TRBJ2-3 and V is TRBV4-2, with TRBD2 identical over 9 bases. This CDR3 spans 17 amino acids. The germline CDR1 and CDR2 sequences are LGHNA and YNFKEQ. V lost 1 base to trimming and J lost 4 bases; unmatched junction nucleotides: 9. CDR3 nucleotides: TGTGCCAGCAGCCAAGCCCAGGGCGGGGGGGCCTCAGATACGCAGTATTTT. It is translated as CASSQAQGGGASDTQYF.

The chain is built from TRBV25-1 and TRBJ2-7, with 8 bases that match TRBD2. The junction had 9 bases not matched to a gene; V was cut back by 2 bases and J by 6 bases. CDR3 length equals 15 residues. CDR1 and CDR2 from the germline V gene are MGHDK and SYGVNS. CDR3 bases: TGTGCCAGCAGTGAACCCGGGACTAGTGGGGTCGAGCAGTACTTC. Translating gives CASSEPGTSGVEQYF.

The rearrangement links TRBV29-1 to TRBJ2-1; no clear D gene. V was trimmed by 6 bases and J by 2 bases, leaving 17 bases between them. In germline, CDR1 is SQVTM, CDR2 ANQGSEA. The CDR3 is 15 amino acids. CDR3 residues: CSVTGNSPPYNEQFF. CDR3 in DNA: TGCAGCGTGACCGGCAATTCCCCCCCCTACAATGAGCAGTTCTTC.

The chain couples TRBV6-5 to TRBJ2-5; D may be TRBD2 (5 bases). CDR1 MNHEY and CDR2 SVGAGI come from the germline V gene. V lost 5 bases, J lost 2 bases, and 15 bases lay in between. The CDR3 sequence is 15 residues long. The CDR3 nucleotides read TGTGCCAGCAGTCCCCGATGGTCGGGGCAAGAGACCCAGTACTTC. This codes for CASSPRWSGQETQYF.

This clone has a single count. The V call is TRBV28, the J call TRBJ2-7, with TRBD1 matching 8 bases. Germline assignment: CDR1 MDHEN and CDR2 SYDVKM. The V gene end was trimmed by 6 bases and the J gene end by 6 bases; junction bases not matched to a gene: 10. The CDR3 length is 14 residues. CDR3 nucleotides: TGTGCCAGCAGCTACGGACAGGGTCTAGGCGAGCAGTACTTC. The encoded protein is CASSYGQGLGEQYF.

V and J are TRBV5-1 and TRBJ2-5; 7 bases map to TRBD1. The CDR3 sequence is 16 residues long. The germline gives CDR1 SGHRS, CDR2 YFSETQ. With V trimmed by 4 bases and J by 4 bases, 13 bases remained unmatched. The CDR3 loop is CASSPRGRGVGETQYF. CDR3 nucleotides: TGCGCCAGCAGCCCCAGGGGGAGAGGGGTAGGAGAGACCCAGTACTTC.

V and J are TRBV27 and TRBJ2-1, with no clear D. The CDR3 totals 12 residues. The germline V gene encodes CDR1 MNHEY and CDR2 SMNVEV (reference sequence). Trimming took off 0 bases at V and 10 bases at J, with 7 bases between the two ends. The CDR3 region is CASSLSNREQFF. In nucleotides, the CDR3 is TGTGCCAGCAGTTTATCGAATAGGGAGCAGTTCTTC.

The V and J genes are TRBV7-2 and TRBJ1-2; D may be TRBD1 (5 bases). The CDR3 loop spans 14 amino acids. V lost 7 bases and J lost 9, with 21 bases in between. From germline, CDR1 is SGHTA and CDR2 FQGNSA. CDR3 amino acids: CASTPPGLAFRYTF. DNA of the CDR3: TGTGCCAGCACTCCTCCGGGACTGGCATTCCGCTACACCTTC.

In DNA form, the CDR3 reads TGTGCCAGCAGCCCATCGGGACCTGTTGAAGCTTTCTTT. It specifies CASSPSGPVEAFF. The genes are TRBV7-3 and TRBJ1-1; a possible D gene is TRBD1 (5 bases). V lost 5 bases, J lost 7 bases, and 14 bases lay in between. The CDR3 loop spans 13 amino acids. The V gene's germline CDR1 is SGHTA and CDR2 FQGTGA.

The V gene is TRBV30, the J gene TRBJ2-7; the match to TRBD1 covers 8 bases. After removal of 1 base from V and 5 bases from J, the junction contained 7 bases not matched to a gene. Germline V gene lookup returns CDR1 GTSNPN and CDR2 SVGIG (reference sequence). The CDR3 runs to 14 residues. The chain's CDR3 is CAWSELDRAHEQYF. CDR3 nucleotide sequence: TGTGCCTGGAGTGAACTGGACAGGGCACACGAGCAGTACTTC.